The 25 T cell receptor beta chains below were found in one sample sequenced in a study of molecular identifiers for immune sequencing clone quantification. TCRdb independently ran MiXCR on the PCR reads; one entry per CDR3 protein. The sample holds around 70,000 distinct CDR3 sequences, approximately 18% seen once. The specimen was naive CD8+ T cells from blood, with Jurkat cell RNA spiked in. Subset given: FACS-sorted CD8+CD4-CCR7+CD45RA+ naive T cells. These receptors were taken from a human donor in good health. Some libraries in this study had Jurkat cell RNA spiked in.

This clonotype was detected many times. The CDR3, as DNA: TGTGCCAGCAGCACCCCGGGCAGATCCTACGAGCAGTACTTC. This sequence encodes CASSTPGRSYEQYF. The rearrangement links TRBV7-9 to TRBJ2-7; D remains unclear. V was cut by 5 bases and J by 1 base, with 12 bases left in between. The CDR3 is 14 residues long. The germline CDR1 and CDR2 sequences are SEHNR and FQNEAQ (reference sequence).

In this sample, this clonotype turned up once. One base away lies a much larger clone, so this may be a sequencing read error. The rearrangement uses TRBV27 and TRBJ2-2; D possibly corresponds to TRBD2 (5 bases). CDR3 length equals 11 residues. Germline CDR1 and CDR2: MNHEY and SMNVEV (reference sequence). The CDR3 DNA reads TGTGCCAGCAGTTTATTTGGGGAGCTGATTTTT. Translation gives CASSLFGELIF.

Only a few counts were recorded for this clonotype. V gene TRBV27 combines with J gene TRBJ2-5, with TRBD2 identical over 7 bases. Per germline, CDR1 MNHEY and CDR2 SMNVEV (reference sequence). J was trimmed by 7 bases and V by 3 bases; bases with no gene match: 14. CDR3 length: 16 amino acids. DNA of the CDR3: TGTGCCAGCAGTTTCACGGCGGGAGAGTTTGTAGGGACCCAGTACTTC. Its protein product is CASSFTAGEFVGTQYF.

The chain joins TRBV6-2 or TRBV6-3 to TRBJ2-3, with 12 bases that match TRBD2. The CDR3 contains 17 residues. Trimming at V came to 0 bases and at J to 10 bases, leaving 11 bases not matched to a gene. Germline CDR1 and CDR2: MNHEY and SVGEGT. This CDR3 reads CASSYSIRFLAGGSQYF. Here the CDR3 DNA reads TGTGCCAGCAGTTACTCTATTCGGTTCCTAGCGGGAGGGTCGCAGTATTTT.

The chain couples TRBV7-9 to TRBJ2-7; TRBD2 aligns across 7 bases. V shed 5 bases and J 6 bases; nucleotides not matched to a gene: 7. The CDR3 spans 13 residues. Germline lookup yields CDR1 SEHNR and CDR2 FQNEAQ (reference sequence). The CDR3 sequence: CASSPGGLAEQYF. In DNA, the CDR3 is TGTGCCAGCAGCCCCGGGGGGTTGGCCGAGCAGTACTTC.

The rearrangement links TRBV29-1 to TRBJ2-7, with 7 bases aligning to TRBD2. Germline loops: CDR1 SQVTM, CDR2 ANQGSEA. This CDR3 comprises 13 residues. The V segment lost 4 bases and the J segment 1 base; nucleotides outside the gene matches: 4. The CDR3 loop is CSVVGGISYEQYF. The CDR3 DNA sequence: TGCAGCGTTGTCGGGGGGATTTCCTACGAGCAGTACTTC.

This clonotype showed up many times. This rearrangement joins TRBV7-8 to TRBJ1-2; 8 bases are a match to TRBD1. Germline V CDR1 and CDR2: SGHVS, FQNEAQ. Losses at the gene ends were 9 bases for V and 7 bases for J; bases not matched to a gene: 13. The CDR3 has 14 amino acids. The CDR3: CASRKGAGGFGYTF. The CDR3 DNA is TGTGCCAGTAGAAAGGGGGCAGGGGGCTTTGGCTACACCTTC.

The V call is TRBV28, the J call TRBJ1-1, with D perhaps TRBD1 (5 bases). The V gene's germline CDR1 is MDHEN and CDR2 SYDVKM. Trimming removed 4 bases at V and 6 bases at J, with 18 bases between. The CDR3 totals 15 residues. The CDR3 region is CASSSTHRTVAEAFF. CDR3 nucleotides: TGTGCCAGCAGTTCGACTCACAGGACCGTCGCTGAAGCTTTCTTT. The full variable domain, with the rest looked up from reference TRBV28 and TRBJ1-1, is DVKVTQSSRYLVKRTGEKVFLECVQDMDHENMFWYRQDPGLGLRLIYFSYDVKMKEKGDIPEGYSVSREKKERFSLILESASTNQTSMYLCASSSTHRTVAEAFFGQGTRLTVV.

This clonotype was found many times. V is TRBV24-1 and J is TRBJ2-2; the match to TRBD2 covers 10 bases. V shed 4 bases, J shed 3 bases, and the junction held 1 base outside the gene matches. Germline CDR1 is KGHDR and CDR2 is SFDVKD. This CDR3 has 15 amino acids. The CDR3 sequence: CATSDLAGDTGELFF. CDR3 sequence (DNA): TGTGCCACCAGTGACCTAGCGGGAGACACCGGGGAGCTGTTTTTT.

This clonotype occurred a few times. The chain uses TRBV4-1 and TRBJ2-5; 10 nucleotides line up with TRBD2. V trimming: 4 bases; J trimming: 2 bases; junction bases outside the gene matches: 1. This CDR3 region has 14 residues. Germline CDR1 and CDR2: MGHRA and YSYEKL. DNA of the CDR3: TGCGCCAGCAGCCCGGGACTAGCGCAAGAGACCCAGTACTTC. Its translation: CASSPGLAQETQYF.

This clonotype showed up many times. The chain joins TRBV29-1 to TRBJ2-2; D might be TRBD1 (6 bases). The V and J ends lost 7 bases and 0 bases respectively, with 12 bases between them. The CDR3 loop spans 14 amino acids. The germline CDR1 and CDR2 sequences are SQVTM and ANQGSEA. In DNA form, the CDR3 reads TGCAGCGCGAGAGGGACAACGAACACCGGGGAGCTGTTTTTT. Its protein product is CSARGTTNTGELFF.

The chain recombines TRBV19 with TRBJ1-5, with 8 bases that match TRBD1. The length of the CDR3 is 15 residues. V trimming: 3 bases; J trimming: 7 bases; junction bases outside the gene matches: 8. Looked up from germline, CDR1 is LNHDA and CDR2 is SQIVND (reference sequence). The CDR3 loop is CASSMLQGARQPQHF. The CDR3 region has the DNA TGTGCCAGTAGTATGTTGCAGGGGGCACGGCAGCCCCAGCATTTT.

At least ten counts were recorded for this clonotype. The rearrangement links TRBV29-1 to TRBJ2-7; D call uncertain. The CDR3 extends over 13 amino acids. Germline V CDR1 and CDR2: SQVTM, ANQGSEA. Trimming cost V 1 base and J 3 bases, with 10 bases left between them. In nucleotides, the CDR3 is TGCAGCGTTGAAGTTGCGGCGGACTACGAGCAGTACTTC. It encodes CSVEVAADYEQYF.

The sample holds many counts of this clonotype. The chain links TRBV12-5 to TRBJ2-1, with D unresolved. Trimming took 3 bases from V and 9 from J, leaving 12 bases between them. Germline V gene lookup returns CDR1 LGHNT and CDR2 FRNRAP. CDR3 size: 13 residues. The CDR3 loop reads CASGLGDRSEQFF. CDR3 bases: TGTGCTAGTGGTTTAGGTGACCGGAGTGAGCAGTTCTTC.

This clonotype was recorded many times. The chain carries TRBV19 and TRBJ2-7; D is possibly TRBD1 or TRBD2 (5 bases each). The V gene lost 9 bases and the J gene lost 2 bases, with 11 bases spanning the gap. The CDR3 is 12 residues long. Per the germline V gene, CDR1 is LNHDA and CDR2 is SQIVND (reference sequence). CDR3 bases: TGTGCCAGCCGGGACGGGACCTACGAGCAGTACTTC. It is translated as CASRDGTYEQYF.

Of note for this clonotype: A much larger clone lies one base from this, so it may be a read error. This chain connects TRBV4-3 to TRBJ2-7; D is unclear. The length of the CDR3 is 13 residues. Germline V gene lookup returns CDR1 LGHNA and CDR2 YSLEER. V was pared by 3 bases and J by 5 bases, with 11 bases between. CDR3 sequence: CASSHRPAHEQYF. In DNA, the CDR3 is TGCGCCAGCAGCCACAGACCGGCCCACGAGCAGTACTTC.

The genes are TRBV4-1 and TRBJ2-3, with 7 bases identical to TRBD2. The V gene's germline CDR1 is MGHRA and CDR2 YSYEKL. V dropped 1 base and J dropped 0; count of bases not matched to a gene: 7. The CDR3 runs to 17 residues. The CDR3 region has the DNA TGCGCCAGCAGCCAAGTAGGAGCGGGACCTAGCACAGATACGCAGTATTTT. This translates into CASSQVGAGPSTDTQYF.

Ten or more counts support this clonotype. The V and J genes are TRBV30 and TRBJ2-2; 10 nucleotides align to TRBD2. CDR1 GTSNPN and CDR2 SVGIG come from the germline V gene (reference sequence). The CDR3 runs 17 residues. V lost 1 base to trimming and J lost 5 bases; unmatched junction nucleotides: 10. CDR3: CAWSGLAGVKWTGELFF. The CDR3 DNA reads TGTGCCTGGAGTGGTCTAGCGGGAGTAAAGTGGACCGGGGAGCTGTTTTTT.

This clonotype was seen ten or more times. The chain carries TRBV14 and TRBJ1-4; D perhaps matches TRBD1 (6 bases). The germline V and J ends were trimmed by 1 base and 12 bases, with 15 bases remaining between them. The CDR3 contains 14 residues. The germline V gene encodes CDR1 SGHDN and CDR2 FVKESK. The CDR3 reads CASSQGGLQRELFF. The CDR3, as DNA: TGTGCCAGCAGCCAAGGGGGGCTCCAACGAGAACTGTTTTTT. Full variable domain (missing parts from reference TRBV14 and TRBJ1-4): EAGVTQFPSHSVIEKGQTVTLRCDPISGHDNLYWYRRVMGKEIKFLLHFVKESKQDESGMPNNRFLAERTGGTYSTLKVQPAELEDSGVYFCASSQGGLQRELFFGSGTQLSVL.

This clonotype was detected a few times. This may be a read error, as it is one base from a much larger clone. The chain employs TRBV2 and TRBJ1-2; a possible D gene is TRBD1 (6 bases). There are 15 residues in the CDR3. Germline V CDR1 and CDR2: SNHLY, FYNNEI. The CDR3 coding sequence is TGTGTCAGCAGTGAAGGGCAGGGGAGGTTCTATGGCTACACCTTC. It translates to CVSSEGQGRFYGYTF.

This clonotype was seen a few times. The chain employs TRBV19 and TRBJ2-2; a possible D gene is TRBD2 (5 bases). The germline CDR1 and CDR2 sequences are LNHDA and SQIVND (reference sequence). The CDR3 extends over 14 amino acids. V was shortened by 3 bases and J by 6 bases, with 11 bases between the two germline ends. This CDR3 reads CASSISTTPGELFF. The CDR3 DNA reads TGTGCCAGTAGTATCTCGACTACACCCGGGGAGCTGTTTTTT.

About this clonotype itself: This may be a read error: a much more frequent sequence differs by one nucleotide. The V gene is TRBV29-1, the J gene TRBJ1-1, with D hard to call. Germline CDR1 reads SQVTM; CDR2 reads ANQGSEA. CDR3 length: 11 amino acids. The CDR3 region has the DNA TGCAGCGTTGATCTTGGACTACTAGCTTCCTTT. This translates into CSVDLGLLASF.

This clonotype showed up many times. The CDR3 loop reads CASSQVPTSEGGGTQYF. CDR3 DNA sequence: TGCGCCAGCAGCCAAGTGCCAACTAGCGAAGGAGGGGGGACCCAGTACTTC. The chain has TRBV4-1 and TRBJ2-5, with D perhaps TRBD2 (7 bases). The CDR3 sequence is 17 residues long. Germline CDR1 MGHRA, CDR2 YSYEKL. V shed 1 base and J shed 7 bases, with 22 bases lying between them.

This clonotype was recorded many times. This chain connects TRBV3-1 to TRBJ2-2; D remains unclear. V lost 6 bases and J lost 0, with 14 bases in between. Germline V gene lookup returns CDR1 LGHDT and CDR2 YNNKEL (reference sequence). The CDR3 consists of 16 residues. CDR3 sequence reads: CASSPRYPANTGELFF. CDR3 sequence (DNA): TGTGCCAGCAGTCCAAGATACCCAGCGAACACCGGGGAGCTGTTTTTT.

At least ten counts were recorded for this clonotype. The chain combines TRBV9 with TRBJ1-1; D unclear. V was pared by 0 bases and J by 4 bases, with 16 bases between. This CDR3 is 16 amino acids long. Germline V lookup: CDR1 SGDLS, CDR2 YYNGEE. The CDR3 is CASSVVGAVMGTEAFF. The DNA of the CDR3 is TGTGCCAGCAGCGTAGTCGGTGCCGTAATGGGCACTGAAGCTTTCTTT.